A selection of T cell receptor beta chains follows, all from one sample in a study of CD8 T cells in Susac syndrome. TCRdb re-called the immunoSEQ multiplex PCR reads through MiXCR, storing one row per CDR3 protein. The data show 100,000 to 150,000 distinct CDR3 sequences, about 96% seen once. The material sequenced was CD4+ T cells from PBMCs. The origin of the receptors is a human donor in good health. CDR3s include the opening cysteine and the closing phenylalanine or tryptophan. A D gene is named only where the DNA matches it firmly. Only some rows state a clone size, as once, few, many or a class for expanded clones.

TRBJ2-4	TRBD1	NA	TRBV12-3/TRBV12-4	TGTGCCAGCAGTTACAGGGGTGGCATTCAGTACTTC	CASSYRGGIQYF
TRBJ2-7	TRBD2	NA	TRBV5-4	TGTGCCAGCAGCTCGTCCGGGACTACTTCTTACGAGCAGTACTTC	CASSSSGTTSYEQYF
TRBJ2-7	NA	NA	TRBV6-5	TGTGCCAGCAGCCGGCTCCAACTAGCTTCTGGCGAGCAGTACTTC	CASSRLQLASGEQYF
TRBJ1-1	NA	NA	TRBV7-2	TGTGCCAGCAGTAAGGGGGGGGTGCCGGCTTTCTTT	CASSKGGVPAFF
TRBJ1-1	NA	NA	TRBV7-9	TGTGCCAGCAGCTTAGGAATAATTGCTTTCTTT	CASSLGIIAFF
TRBJ2-3	NA	NA	TRBV3-1	TGTGCCAGCAGCCAACCACCTAGCACAGATACGCAGTATTTT	CASSQPPSTDTQYF
TRBJ2-5	TRBD2	NA	TRBV29-1	TGCAGCGTTCCTATGGGGGGGGAAGAGACCCAGTACTTC	CSVPMGGEETQYF
TRBJ2-3	NA	NA	TRBV7-9	TGTGCCAGCACCTTAAACGCAGATACGCAGTATTTT	CASTLNADTQYF
TRBJ2-6	TRBD1	NA	TRBV5-1	TGCGCCAGCAGCTCGGCCCCAGGGGGCGGTGGGGCCAACGTCCTGACTTTC	CASSSAPGGGGANVLTF
TRBJ2-7	TRBD2	NA	TRBV2	TGTGCCAGCAGAGCCCCCCCGGGACTAGCGGGATCCTACGAGCAGTACTTC	CASRAPPGLAGSYEQYF
TRBJ2-1	TRBD2	NA	TRBV28	TGTGCCAGCAGTCCGTATAGCGGGATAAAACAGCGTGAGCAGTTCTTC	CASSPYSGIKQREQFF
TRBJ1-4	NA	once	TRBV2	TGTGCCAGCGGAGGGGCTGAAAAACTGTTTTTT	CASGGAEKLFF
TRBJ2-3	TRBD1	once	TRBV7-9	TGTGCCAGCAGCGGAATGACAGGGGCACAAAGCCCAGATACGCAGTATTTT	CASSGMTGAQSPDTQYF
TRBJ1-5	NA	NA	TRBV7-2	TGTGCCAGCAGCTTAGGCTCTTTTGGCAATCAGCCCCAGCATTTT	CASSLGSFGNQPQHF
TRBJ2-5	NA	once	TRBV25-1	TGTGCCAGCAGTGGCCGGACTTTTCAAGAGACCCAGTACTTC	CASSGRTFQETQYF
TRBJ2-1	NA	NA	TRBV27	TGTGCCAGCAGTTTCTTCAATGAGCAGTTCTTC	CASSFFNEQFF
TRBJ2-2	NA	NA	TRBV5-1	TGCGCCAGCAGCTTGGAGGGACTTTCTAGTTCCGGGGAGCTGTTTTTT	CASSLEGLSSSGELFF
TRBJ1-6	NA	NA	TRBV12-3/TRBV12-4	TGTGCCAGCAGTTTACAGGGAGGAAATTCACCCCTCCACTTT	CASSLQGGNSPLHF
TRBJ2-2	NA	NA	TRBV6-5	TGTGCCAGCAGTTACTCCGATGTCGGTGGAGGACGGACCGGGGAGCTGTTTTTT	CASSYSDVGGGRTGELFF
TRBJ2-7	NA	NA	TRBV6-5	TGTGCCAGCAGTTACCGACTCGTACAGGGCTACGAGCAGTACTTC	CASSYRLVQGYEQYF
TRBJ2-3	TRBD1	NA	TRBV13	TGTGCCAGCAGCTGGAGGACAGGGCTAATCACAGATACGCAGTATTTT	CASSWRTGLITDTQYF
TRBJ2-1	NA	NA	TRBV5-1	TGCGCCAGCAGCCCCGGAGGGGCTAGCGACAATGAGCAGTTCTTC	CASSPGGASDNEQFF
TRBJ2-1	NA	NA	TRBV6-5	TGTGCCAGCAGTTCCAGACAGGCACCTTACAATGAGCAGTTCTTC	CASSSRQAPYNEQFF
TRBJ2-7	NA	NA	TRBV12-3/TRBV12-4	TGTGCCAGCAGTCCACCAAGTGCAGGGGCTTACGAGCAGTACTTC	CASSPPSAGAYEQYF
TRBJ2-1	TRBD2	NA	TRBV6-4	TGTGCCAGCAGTGGGCTAGCGGGAGGGAGCTACAATGAGCAGTTCTTC	CASSGLAGGSYNEQFF
TRBJ1-5	NA	NA	TRBV6-4	TGTGCCAGCAGCTCCACGGACCATCCAGGGGTACAGCCCCAGCATTTT	CASSSTDHPGVQPQHF
TRBJ1-2	TRBD1	NA	TRBV6-5	TGTGCCAGCGGGATGGGACAGGACTATGGCTACACCTTC	CASGMGQDYGYTF
TRBJ1-2	NA	NA	TRBV3-1	TGTGCCAGCAGCCACGACAGTAACTATGGCTACACCTTC	CASSHDSNYGYTF
TRBJ2-1	NA	NA	TRBV9	TGTGCCAGCAGCGTCGGGAGTCCGGGAGAGCAGTTCTTC	CASSVGSPGEQFF
TRBJ2-7	NA	NA	TRBV7-9	TGTGCCAGCAGCCCCACCTCCGGGACTCACTCCTACGAGCAGTACTTC	CASSPTSGTHSYEQYF
TRBJ2-7	TRBD2	NA	TRBV28	TGTGCCAGCAGTTTACCTGGGGCTAGCGGGGCCCGCTACGAGCAGTACTTC	CASSLPGASGARYEQYF
TRBJ1-1	NA	NA	TRBV14	TGTGCCAGCAGCCAACGTCCGGGGACTGAAGCTTTCTTT	CASSQRPGTEAFF
TRBJ2-5	NA	NA	TRBV2	TGTGCCAGCACCCGAGAAGAGACCCAGTACTTC	CASTREETQYF
TRBJ2-7	TRBD1	NA	TRBV29-1	TGCAGCGTTGGGCCCAGGGGGCTTTACGAGCAGTACTTC	CSVGPRGLYEQYF
TRBJ1-1	TRBD1	NA	TRBV27	TGTGCCAGCAGTTTGGCAGGGGGCTCGTACACTGAAGCTTTCTTT	CASSLAGGSYTEAFF
TRBJ1-1	NA	NA	TRBV29-1	TGCAGCGTTATCCCACTGGGCACTGAAGCTTTCTTT	CSVIPLGTEAFF
TRBJ2-2	NA	NA	TRBV19	TGTGCCAGCTTCACAGGGATTTACACCGGGGAGCTGTTTTTT	CASFTGIYTGELFF
TRBJ2-4	NA	NA	TRBV28	TGTGCCAGCAGTCCGACTGTCTTAGCCAAAAACATTCAGTACTTC	CASSPTVLAKNIQYF
TRBJ2-7	NA	NA	TRBV3-1	TGTGCCAGCAGCCCGGACAGATCCTACGAGCAGTACTTC	CASSPDRSYEQYF
TRBJ2-7	NA	NA	TRBV28	TGTGCCAGCAGTTTGAATGCCTACGAGCAGTACTTC	CASSLNAYEQYF
TRBJ2-1	NA	NA	TRBV25-1	TGTGCCAGCAGTGAATTGAGGGGGGACACCTACAATGAGCAGTTCTTC	CASSELRGDTYNEQFF
TRBJ2-5	TRBD1	once	TRBV7-2	TGTGCCAGCAGCTCACAACCCGCGACAGGGTCGAGAGAGACCCAGTACTTC	CASSSQPATGSRETQYF
TRBJ1-4	NA	NA	TRBV4-1	TGCGCCAGCAGTAATAGGGGGAATGAAAAACTGTTTTTT	CASSNRGNEKLFF
TRBJ2-7	TRBD2	NA	TRBV2	TGTGCCAGCAGGGAGGGACTAGCGGGGCCCTACGAGCAGTACTTC	CASREGLAGPYEQYF
TRBJ2-5	NA	NA	TRBV7-9	TGTGCCAGCATCTTGGGGGTATGGGGGACCCAGTACTTC	CASILGVWGTQYF
TRBJ1-2	TRBD1	NA	TRBV13	TGTGCCAGCAGCCTGGCGGGACAGACGAACTATGGCTACACCTTC	CASSLAGQTNYGYTF
TRBJ2-5	NA	NA	TRBV15	TGTGCCACCAGCATTACCGGGACATACCGAGAGACCCAGTACTTC	CATSITGTYRETQYF
TRBJ2-1	TRBD2	NA	TRBV7-8	TGTGCCAGCAGCTCCCTTCTGACTAGCTCCGTTAATGAGCAGTTCTTC	CASSSLLTSSVNEQFF
TRBJ1-4	TRBD1	once	TRBV3-1	TGTGCCAGCAGCCTCTCCGGGACAGAAGAAAAACTGTTTTTT	CASSLSGTEEKLFF
TRBJ1-1	NA	NA	TRBV29-1	TGCAGCGTCAAGGGGAGCACTGAAGCTTTCTTT	CSVKGSTEAFF
TRBJ2-5	NA	NA	TRBV6-6	TGTGCCAGCAGTTGGGCCAGAAGGGGTCGAGAGACCCAGTACTTC	CASSWARRGRETQYF
TRBJ2-3	TRBD1	NA	TRBV7-8	TGTGCCAGCAGCCTGAGCGGGACAGGGGGAGCAGATACGCAGTATTTT	CASSLSGTGGADTQYF
TRBJ2-5	TRBD2	NA	TRBV24-1	TGTGCCACCAGTGATCCGACTGGGGGGGGAGAGACCCAGTACTTC	CATSDPTGGGETQYF